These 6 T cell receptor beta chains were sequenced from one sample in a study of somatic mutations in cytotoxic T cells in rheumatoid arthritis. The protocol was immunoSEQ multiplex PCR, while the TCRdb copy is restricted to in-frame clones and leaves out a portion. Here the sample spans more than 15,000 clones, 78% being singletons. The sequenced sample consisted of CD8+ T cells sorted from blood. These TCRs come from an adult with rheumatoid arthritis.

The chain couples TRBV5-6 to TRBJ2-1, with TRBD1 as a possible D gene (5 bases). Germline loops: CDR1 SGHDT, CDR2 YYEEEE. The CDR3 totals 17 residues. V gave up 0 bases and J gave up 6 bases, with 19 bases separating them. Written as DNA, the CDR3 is TGTGCCAGCAGCTTGGCGCTTAGGCAGGGATTACTCAATGAGCAGTTCTTC. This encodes CASSLALRQGLLNEQFF.

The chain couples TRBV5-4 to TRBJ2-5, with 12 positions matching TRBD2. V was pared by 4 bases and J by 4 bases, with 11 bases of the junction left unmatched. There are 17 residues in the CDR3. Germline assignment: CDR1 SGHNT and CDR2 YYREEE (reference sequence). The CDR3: CASSRGLAGRLGETQYF. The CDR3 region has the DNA TGTGCCAGCAGCCGAGGACTAGCGGGACGTTTGGGAGAGACCCAGTACTTC.

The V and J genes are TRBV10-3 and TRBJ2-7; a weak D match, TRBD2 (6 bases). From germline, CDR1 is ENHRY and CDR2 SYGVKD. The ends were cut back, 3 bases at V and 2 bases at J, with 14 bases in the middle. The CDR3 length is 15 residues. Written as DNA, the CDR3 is TGTGCCATCAGTGAAACTGGGACTCCAACCTACGAGCAGTACTTC. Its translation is CAISETGTPTYEQYF.

This CDR3 reads CASSGTSGGEQFF. The CDR3 nucleotides read TGTGCCAGCAGCGGAACTAGCGGAGGCGAGCAGTTCTTC. The chain joins TRBV5-4 to TRBJ2-1, with TRBD2 matching 8 bases. The J segment lost 10 bases and the V segment lost 4 bases, leaving 7 bases of the junction unmatched. The V gene's germline CDR1 is SGHNT and CDR2 YYREEE (reference sequence). This CDR3 contains 13 residues.

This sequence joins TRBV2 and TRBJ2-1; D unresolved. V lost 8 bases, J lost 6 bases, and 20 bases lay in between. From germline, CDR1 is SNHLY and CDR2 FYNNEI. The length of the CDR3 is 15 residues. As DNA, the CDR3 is TGTGCCAGCGGATCGGGCACCTCGGAAGGCAATGAGCAGTTCTTC. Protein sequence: CASGSGTSEGNEQFF.

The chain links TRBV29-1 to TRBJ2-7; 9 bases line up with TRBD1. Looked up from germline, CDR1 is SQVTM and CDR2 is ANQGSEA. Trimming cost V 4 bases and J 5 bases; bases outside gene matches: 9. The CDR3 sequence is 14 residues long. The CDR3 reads CSVVPGTGNNEQYF. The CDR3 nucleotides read TGCAGCGTTGTCCCCGGGACAGGGAATAACGAGCAGTACTTC.